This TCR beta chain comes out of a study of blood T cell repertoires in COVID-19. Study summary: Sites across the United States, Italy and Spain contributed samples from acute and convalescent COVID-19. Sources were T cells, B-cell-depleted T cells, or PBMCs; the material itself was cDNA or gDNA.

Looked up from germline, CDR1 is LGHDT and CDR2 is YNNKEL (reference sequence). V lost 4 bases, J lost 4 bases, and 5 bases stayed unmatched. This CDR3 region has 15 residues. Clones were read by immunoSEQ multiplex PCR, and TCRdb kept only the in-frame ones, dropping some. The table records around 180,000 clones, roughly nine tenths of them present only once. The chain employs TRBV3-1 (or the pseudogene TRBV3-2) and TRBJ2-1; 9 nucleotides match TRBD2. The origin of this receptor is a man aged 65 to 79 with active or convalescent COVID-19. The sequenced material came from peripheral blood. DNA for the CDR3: TGTGCCAGCAGCCCGAGCGGGGGGCAGTACAATGAGCAGTTCTTC. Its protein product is CASSPSGGQYNEQFF.